This entry concerns a single TCR beta chain. Its antigen is currently unknown. These data belong to a study of PD-1 blockade in classical Hodgkin lymphoma. Points from the study as a whole: There remain no defined causes for the repertoire differences, which possibly reflect disease activity or prior therapy.

V lost 1 base and J 7 bases, leaving 11 bases between the germline ends. This CDR3 contains 13 residues. Germline V gives CDR1 LGHNA, CDR2 YSLEER. Libraries were prepared by immunoSEQ multiplex PCR; TCRdb keeps only in-frame clonotypes and omits some of them. The table records 150,000 or so clones, around 73% of them present only once. All the patients suffered relapse after autologous stem cell transplantation, and brentuximab vedotin exposure differed. This TCR was recovered from a human donor with classical Hodgkin lymphoma. The sample here was peripheral blood mononuclear cells (PBMCs), taken before the second cycle of nivolumab. The V gene is TRBV4-3, the J gene TRBJ2-7; D not resolved. CDR3 region: CASSQVWAGEQYF. DNA for the CDR3: TGCGCCAGCAGCCAAGTGTGGGCTGGGGAGCAGTACTTC.